Each of the 9 T cell receptor beta chains below was sequenced from the same sample in a study of cytomegalovirus exposure and HLA in healthy donors. Using immunoSEQ multiplex PCR, the repertoire was profiled, and TCRdb retains in-frame clones only, with some absent. Found here are under 300,000 clones, around 90% of them singletons; the top ten hold around 0.34%. The sequencing input was PBMCs. The receptor set was obtained from a woman aged 18-29 years in good health and CMV-seronegative.

The J gene is TRBJ1-5, the V gene TRBV2; D possibly corresponds to TRBD1 (5 bases). This CDR3 spans 14 amino acids. The germline gives CDR1 SNHLY, CDR2 FYNNEI. The V end lost 6 bases, the J end lost 4 bases, and 13 bases lay between the germline ends. DNA of the CDR3: TGTGCCAGCAGAGGGACTGTTAATAATCAGCCCCAGCATTTT. This encodes CASRGTVNNQPQHF. The full variable domain, rest sourced from reference TRBV2 and TRBJ1-5, is EPEVTQTPSHQVTQMGQEVILRCVPISNHLYFYWYRQILGQKVEFLVSFYNNEISEKSEIFDDQFSVERPDGSNFTLKIRSTKLEDSAMYFCASRGTVNNQPQHFGDGTRLSIL.

This clone was found once. The chain joins TRBV6-6 to TRBJ2-7; D is unresolved. V was trimmed by 7 bases and J by 1 base, leaving 11 bases between them. Germline V gene sequence: CDR1 MNHNY, CDR2 SVGAGI (reference sequence). The CDR3 consists of 13 residues. The CDR3 DNA reads TGTGCCAGCACGTTACGGAGTTCCTACGAGCAGTACTTC. Its translation: CASTLRSSYEQYF.

This chain joins TRBV28 and TRBJ1-2; tentative D call: TRBD1 (5 bases). CDR3 length equals 17 residues. The germline CDR1 and CDR2 sequences are MDHEN and SYDVKM. Trimming removed 5 bases at V and 4 bases at J, with 23 bases between. CDR3 sequence reads: CASSDGRTKGPLYGYTF. The CDR3 coding sequence is TGTGCCAGCAGTGACGGTAGGACCAAGGGGCCCCTCTATGGCTACACCTTC.

In nucleotides, the CDR3 is TGTGCCAGCAGTTACCGCCAGGGGTTGGAAGGCTACACCTTC. It specifies CASSYRQGLEGYTF. This chain joins TRBV6-5 and TRBJ1-2; D may be TRBD1 (6 bases). The V and J ends lost 2 bases and 8 bases respectively, with 15 bases between them. Germline values: CDR1 MNHEY, CDR2 SVGAGI. The CDR3 has 14 residues.

The chain recombines TRBV6-5 with TRBJ1-1; no reliable D call. Between the trimmed V and J ends, which lost 2 bases and 7 bases, there was a span of 5 bases. The germline gives CDR1 MNHEY, CDR2 SVGAGI. This CDR3 is 11 amino acids long. CDR3 sequence (DNA): TGTGCCAGCAGTTACGTCGGTGAAGCTTTCTTT. It specifies CASSYVGEAFF.

J is TRBJ2-1 and V is TRBV4-1; TRBD2 aligns across 10 bases. The V gene end was trimmed by 0 bases and the J gene end by 2 bases; junction bases not matched to a gene: 4. Germline V gene lookup returns CDR1 MGHRA and CDR2 YSYEKL. This CDR3 spans 17 amino acids. The CDR3 loop reads CASSQDSGLAAYNEQFF. CDR3 DNA: TGCGCCAGCAGCCAAGATAGTGGACTAGCGGCCTACAATGAGCAGTTCTTC.

This clone was counted a single time. The CDR3 coding sequence is TGTGCCAGCACGTTACGGAGTTCCTACGAGCAGTACTTC. The encoded protein is CASTLRSSYEQYF. The chain carries TRBV6-5 and TRBJ2-7; D remains unclear. Germline lookup yields CDR1 MNHEY and CDR2 SVGAGI. The CDR3 spans 13 residues. Trimming took 7 bases from V and 1 from J, leaving 11 bases between them.

The gene calls are TRBV6-5 and TRBJ2-5, with 12 positions matching TRBD2. The germline V gene has CDR1 MNHEY and CDR2 SVGAGI. J was trimmed by 2 bases and V by 6 bases; bases with no gene match: 1. The CDR3 has 14 residues. CDR3 coding DNA: TGTGCCAGCAGGACTAGCGGGGGTCAAGAGACCCAGTACTTC. Translation: CASRTSGGQETQYF.

This rearrangement joins TRBV5-1 to TRBJ1-5; a weak D match, TRBD1 (5 bases). From germline, CDR1 is SGHRS and CDR2 YFSETQ. V was shortened by 4 bases and J by 7 bases, with 21 bases between the two germline ends. This CDR3 comprises 16 residues. The CDR3 here is CASSPTRRGPGQPQHF. The DNA of the CDR3 is TGCGCCAGCAGCCCTACACGGCGGGGCCCGGGGCAGCCCCAGCATTTT. The variable domain in full, with the rest retrieved from reference TRBV5-1 and TRBJ1-5, is KAGVTQTPRYLIKTRGQQVTLSCSPISGHRSVSWYQQTPGQGLQFLFEYFSETQRNKGNFPGRFSGRQFSNSRSEMNVSTLELGDSALYLCASSPTRRGPGQPQHFGDGTRLSIL.